The rows below give T cell receptor beta chains drawn from one sample of a study of T cells in Graves' hyperthyroidism and ophthalmopathy. TCRdb reprocessed the multiplex PCR reads with MiXCR, giving one entry per CDR3 protein. The data contain 300,000 to 400,000 distinct CDR3 sequences, around 23% of them singletons. Source material: blood. The receptors were sampled from a woman in her 50s with Graves' hyperthyroidism. The CDR3 runs from the conserved cysteine through the conserved F or W. D genes are given only for firm matches. The size field is filled for only some rows; it gives once, few, many or a size class.

V gene	clone size	D gene	J gene	CDR3 protein	CDR3 DNA
TRBV2	NA	TRBD1	TRBJ2-7	CASSEGDRSGEQYF	TGTGCCAGCAGTGAAGGGGACAGGTCGGGGGAGCAGTACTTC
TRBV2	many	NA	TRBJ2-7	CASSEWDEQYF	TGTGCCAGCAGTGAGTGGGACGAGCAGTACTTC
TRBV2	NA	TRBD2	TRBJ2-3	CASSESPGLAGATQYF	TGTGCCAGCAGTGAAAGTCCTGGACTAGCGGGGGCAACGCAGTATTTT
TRBV7-2	many	NA	TRBJ2-3	CASLPATDTQYF	TGTGCCAGCCTCCCGGCCACAGATACGCAGTATTTT
TRBV11-2	many	NA	TRBJ2-7	CASSVQGYEQYF	TGTGCCAGCAGCGTACAGGGATACGAGCAGTACTTC
TRBV20-1	many	NA	TRBJ2-2	CSARGSTNTGELFF	TGCAGTGCTAGAGGCTCGACTAACACCGGGGAGCTGTTTTTT
TRBV28	many	TRBD2	TRBJ2-1	CASTPAGVREQFF	TGTGCCAGCACCCCAGCGGGAGTCCGGGAGCAGTTCTTC
TRBV7-2	NA	NA	TRBJ2-7	CASSYGLLRDKSYEQYF	TGTGCCAGCAGCTACGGGCTATTGCGGGATAAGTCCTACGAGCAGTACTTC
TRBV29-1	NA	TRBD1	TRBJ2-4	CSVSQGVPQNIQYF	TGCAGCGTTTCCCAGGGGGTACCCCAAAACATTCAGTACTTC
TRBV20-1	many	NA	TRBJ2-2	CSASLGTPNTGELFF	TGCAGTGCTAGCCTCGGGACTCCGAACACCGGGGAGCTGTTTTTT
TRBV6-1	NA	NA	TRBJ2-5	CASSDTAGAQTQYF	TGTGCCAGCAGTGATACGGCTGGAGCCCAGACCCAGTACTTC
TRBV6-9	once	TRBD2	TRBJ2-5	CASSFGLARTGETQYF	TGTGCCAGCAGTTTTGGACTAGCGAGGACTGGAGAGACCCAGTACTTC
TRBV7-2	few	NA	TRBJ2-2	CASSQDYNTGELFF	TGTGCCAGCAGCCAAGACTATAACACCGGGGAGCTGTTTTTT
TRBV24-1	NA	NA	TRBJ2-3	CATSGYRESTDTQYF	TGTGCCACCAGTGGTTACAGGGAGAGCACAGATACGCAGTATTTT
TRBV5-4	many	NA	TRBJ2-7	CASSSGPVGEQYF	TGTGCCAGCAGCTCCGGTCCGGTGGGAGAGCAGTACTTC
TRBV5-1	few	TRBD1	TRBJ2-3	CASSFPGTGGTDTQYF	TGCGCCAGCAGCTTCCCCGGGACAGGGGGCACAGATACGCAGTATTTT
TRBV5-1	few	NA	TRBJ2-1	CASSYRDTQLNEQLF	TGCGCCAGCAGCTACAGGGACACCCAGCTAAATGAGCAGCTCTTC
TRBV6-6	NA	TRBD1	TRBJ2-2	CASSYWGQGYTGELFF	TGTGCCAGCAGTTACTGGGGACAGGGCTACACCGGGGAGCTGTTTTTT
TRBV20-1	NA	NA	TRBJ2-1	CSARDWREGNEQFF	TGCAGTGCTAGAGATTGGAGGGAAGGCAATGAGCAGTTCTTC
TRBV28	many	TRBD1	TRBJ2-7	CASRPHRGGEQYF	TGTGCCAGCAGGCCCCACAGGGGCGGCGAGCAGTACTTC
TRBV20-1	many	NA	TRBJ1-1	CSARSDRLKTEAFF	TGCAGTGCTAGGTCTGACAGGTTGAAAACTGAAGCTTTCTTT
TRBV3-1	few	NA	TRBJ2-7	CASSQTYYEQYF	TGTGCCAGCAGCCAGACATACTACGAGCAGTACTTC
TRBV30	few	TRBD1	TRBJ2-7	CAWGTGATYEQYF	TGTGCCTGGGGGACAGGGGCGACCTACGAGCAGTACTTC
TRBV7-6	NA	NA	TRBJ1-5	CASSLARGQQPQHF	TGTGCCAGCAGCTTAGCGCGTGGCCAACAGCCCCAGCATTTT
TRBV7-2	NA	TRBD2	TRBJ2-1	CASSPSSGGAIEQFF	TGTGCCAGCAGCCCAAGCAGCGGGGGGGCCATTGAGCAGTTCTTC
TRBV19	few	TRBD1	TRBJ2-7	CASSIRTGELYEQYF	TGTGCCAGTAGTATCCGGACAGGGGAGCTCTACGAGCAGTACTTC
TRBV20-1	many	NA	TRBJ2-3	CRDDRFTDTQYF	TGCAGAGACGACAGGTTCACAGATACGCAGTATTTT
TRBV11-2	many	TRBD2	TRBJ2-1	CASRSTGTSVYNEQFF	TGTGCCAGCAGGTCCACCGGGACTAGCGTATACAATGAGCAGTTCTTC